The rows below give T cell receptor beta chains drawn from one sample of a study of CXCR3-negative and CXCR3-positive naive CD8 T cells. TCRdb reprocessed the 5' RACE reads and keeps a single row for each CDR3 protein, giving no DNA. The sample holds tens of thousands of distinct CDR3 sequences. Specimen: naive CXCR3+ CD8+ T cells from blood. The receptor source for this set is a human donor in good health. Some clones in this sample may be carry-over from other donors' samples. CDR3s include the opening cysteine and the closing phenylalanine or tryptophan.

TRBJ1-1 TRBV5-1 CASSSGTGMNTEAFF
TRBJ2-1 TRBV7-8 CASSVSSGTSGRGEQFF
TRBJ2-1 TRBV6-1 CASSEENSQTHYNEQFF
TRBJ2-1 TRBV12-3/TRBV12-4 CASSPTGHEQFF
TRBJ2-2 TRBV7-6 CASSLEFGSTGELFF
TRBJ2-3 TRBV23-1 CASIGNCNTDTQYF
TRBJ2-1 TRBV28 CASSTVSGTGLYNEQFF
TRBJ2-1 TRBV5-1 CASSQGTGGASNEQFF
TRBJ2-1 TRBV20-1 CSARTENYNEQFF
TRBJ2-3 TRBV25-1 CASSIHLLDTDTQYF
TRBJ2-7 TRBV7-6 CASSALQDSYEQYF
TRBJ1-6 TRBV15 CATSRDLPTIGGSPLHF
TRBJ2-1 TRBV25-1 CASTWTGEYGEQFF
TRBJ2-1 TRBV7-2 CASTESSYNEQFF
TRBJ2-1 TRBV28 CASSLGTSGNNEQFF
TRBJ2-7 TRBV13 CASSLTHEQYF
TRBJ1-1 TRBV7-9 CAGDDRLGTEAFF
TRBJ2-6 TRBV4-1 CASSQDGSFSGANVLTF
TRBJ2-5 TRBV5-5 CASSFFGGTETQYF
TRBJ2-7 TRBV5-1 CASSFSPIYEQYF
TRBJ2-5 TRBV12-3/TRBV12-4 CASSPIQGETQYF
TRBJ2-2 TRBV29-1 CSVRGSGTENTGELFF
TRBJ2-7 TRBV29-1 CSVEAPGQTSYEQYF
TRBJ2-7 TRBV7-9 CASSPPGTSGEQYF